The subject of this entry is one TCR beta chain. Its antigen remains undetermined. The input lacks base qualities; no much larger clone sits a single base away. Whole blood was collected in K2EDTA tubes by collaborating institutions according to the institutions' own protocols. Collaborator samples were shipped for TCRbeta analysis as frozen whole blood, isolated PBMCs, or DNA extracted from either sample type. TCRbeta CDR3 regions were amplified from genomic DNA using the immunoSEQ Assay, a bias-controlled multiplex PCR. The study's processing was this. The number of nucleated cells in each sample was estimated from the amplification of reference gene primers within the assay. To quantify the absolute abundance of each unique TCRbeta CDR3 rearrangement, sequence reads were collapsed and filtered. For each sample, productive Simpson clonality was calculated as the square root of Simpson's diversity index over productive rearrangements. Sourced from immuneACCESS, this table was stored by TCRdb with only in-frame sequences that have V and J called. A share of the clones is absent; for the studies checked, an unresolved V gene accounts for under half, and the remainder has no known explanation. That table gives V, J and clone size, and the DNA gave D and trimming. This sample holds 120,000 to 150,000 clones; around 80% were observed only once. The ten largest clones add up to roughly 4.5% of the sample.

These data are taken from a study of blood T cell repertoires in COVID-19 (dated by TCRdb to about 2020). Study-wide context: Samples covering the acute and convalescent phases of COVID-19 were provided by collaborators in the United States, Italy and Spain. The material from the prospective study consisted of cDNA or gDNA derived from T cells, B-cell-depleted T cells, or PBMCs. HLA class I and class II types, where available, came from metadata supplied by the sample provider rather than from assay-based typing. The repertoires were made available in a free public database intended to serve as a resource for research on the immune response to SARS-CoV-2. The dataset comprised deeply sampled blood TCRbeta repertoires from subjects exposed to, actively infected with, or recovered from COVID-19. The sample metadata nearly always contained a de-identified subject ID, COVID-19 status, age in years and sex. Samples came from the ongoing ImmuneRACE study (first 160 participants) plus 1,254 subjects from 6 global collaborators. What the study reported, not specific to this receptor: Clinical and demographic metadata were provided uncurated, with the amount varying by source and participant.

The V end loses 4 bases and the J end loses 4 bases, and a stretch of 16 bases separates them. The CDR3 runs 15 amino acids, cysteine and phenylalanine included. The read is trimmed to its CDR3 DNA, 45 bases read in frame from base 1. Looking up the germline V gene (reference sequence) yields CDR1 SEHNR and CDR2 FQNEAQ. The sample taken for sequencing was peripheral blood. The chain is encoded by TRBV7-9 joined to TRBJ1-2; TRBD1 could be the D gene, as 6 bases match. The TCR was taken from a man aged 55 to 69 with acute or convalescent COVID-19. The bases read TGTGCCAGCAGCTCCATCAGGGGCCCCTCCTATGGCTACACCTTC. The translation is CASSSIRGPSYGYTF.